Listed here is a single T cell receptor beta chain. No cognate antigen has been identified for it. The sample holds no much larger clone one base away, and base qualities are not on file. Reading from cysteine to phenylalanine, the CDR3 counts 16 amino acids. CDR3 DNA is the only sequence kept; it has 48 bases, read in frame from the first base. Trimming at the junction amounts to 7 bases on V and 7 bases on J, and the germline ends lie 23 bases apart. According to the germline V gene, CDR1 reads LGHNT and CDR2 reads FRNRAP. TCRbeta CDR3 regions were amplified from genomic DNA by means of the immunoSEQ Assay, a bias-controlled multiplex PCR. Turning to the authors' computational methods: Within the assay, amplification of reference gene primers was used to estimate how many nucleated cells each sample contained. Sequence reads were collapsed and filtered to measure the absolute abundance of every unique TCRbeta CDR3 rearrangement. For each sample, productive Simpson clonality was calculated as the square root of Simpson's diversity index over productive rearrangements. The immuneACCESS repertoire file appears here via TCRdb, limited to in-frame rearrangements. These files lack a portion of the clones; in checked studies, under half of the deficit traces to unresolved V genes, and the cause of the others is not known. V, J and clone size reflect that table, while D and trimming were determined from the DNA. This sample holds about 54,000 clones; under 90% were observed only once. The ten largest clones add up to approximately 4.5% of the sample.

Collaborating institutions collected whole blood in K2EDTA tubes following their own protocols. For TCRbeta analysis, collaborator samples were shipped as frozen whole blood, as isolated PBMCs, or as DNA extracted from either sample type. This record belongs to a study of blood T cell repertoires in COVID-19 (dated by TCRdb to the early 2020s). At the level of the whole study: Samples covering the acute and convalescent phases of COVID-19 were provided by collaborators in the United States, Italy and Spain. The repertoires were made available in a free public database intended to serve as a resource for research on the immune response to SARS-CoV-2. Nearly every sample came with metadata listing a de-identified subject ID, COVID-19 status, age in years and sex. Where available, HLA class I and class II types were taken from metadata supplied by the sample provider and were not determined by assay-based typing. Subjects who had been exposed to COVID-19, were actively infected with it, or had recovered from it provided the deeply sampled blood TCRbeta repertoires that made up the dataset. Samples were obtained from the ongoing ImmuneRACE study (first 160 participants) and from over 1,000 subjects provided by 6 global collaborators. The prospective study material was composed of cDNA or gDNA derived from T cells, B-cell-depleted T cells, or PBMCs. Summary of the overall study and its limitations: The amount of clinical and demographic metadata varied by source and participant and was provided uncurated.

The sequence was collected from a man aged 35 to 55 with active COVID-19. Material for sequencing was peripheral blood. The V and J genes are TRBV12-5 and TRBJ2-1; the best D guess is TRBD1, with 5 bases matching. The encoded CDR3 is CASAPKDRVRRNEQFF. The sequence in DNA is TGTGCTAGTGCTCCGAAAGACAGAGTAAGGCGGAATGAGCAGTTCTTC. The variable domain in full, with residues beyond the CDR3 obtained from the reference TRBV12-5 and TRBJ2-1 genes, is DARVTQTPRHKVTEMGQEVTMRCQPILGHNTVFWYRQTMMQGLELLAYFRNRAPLDDSGMPKDRFSAEMPDATLATLKIQPSEPRDSAVYFCASAPKDRVRRNEQFFGPGTRLTVL.